This record concerns one TCR beta chain sequence. The antigen remains undetermined. The time point was: inflamed ileum from the surgical specimen. Included were adult ileal or ileocolonic Crohn's patients indicated for ileocolonic resection. The data were taken from a study of T cell repertoires in ileal Crohn's disease. This CDR3 contains 12 residues. The germline V and J ends were trimmed by 0 bases and 5 bases, with 5 bases remaining between them. Germline V gene data show CDR1 as SGHRS and CDR2 as YFSETQ. Method: immunoSEQ multiplex PCR; TCRdb's copy keeps in-frame clones and lacks some. Of around 15,000 clones in the sample, around 80% were seen once. The study, taken as a whole, reports: Sorted CD8 T cells held more high-frequency clones than CD4.

The TCR was taken from an adult with Crohn's disease. Sequencing input: ileal tissue. The chain uses TRBV5-1 and TRBJ2-5; no reliable D call. Here the CDR3 DNA reads TGCGCCAGCAGCTTGGACCGGGAGACCCAGTACTTC. As protein: CASSLDRETQYF.